The T cell receptor (beta chain) under discussion was sequenced for a study of blood T cells in healthy people across ages. Each individual donor underwent a draw of ten milliliters of peripheral blood. This CDR3 has 14 residues. The junction had 8 bases not matched to a gene; V was cut back by 9 bases and J by 3 bases. Germline V gene data show CDR1 as ENHRY and CDR2 as SYGVKD. Primers used in a second PCR of roughly 6 to 12 cycles were a sample-barcoded 5' primer and a J-beta primer mix. TCRdb passed the 5' RACE reads through MiXCR, listing each CDR3 protein once. The sample has about 640,000 distinct CDR3 sequences, under 70% seen once; the top ten hold over 35%.

This TCR derives from a man aged 55 to 69 in good health. Sequenced: blood. This chain uses TRBV10-3 with TRBJ2-3, with 8 bases matching TRBD2. The CDR3 nucleotides are TGTGCCATGGGCTCGGGACTAGATACAGATACGCAGTATTTT. Protein sequence: CAMGSGLDTDTQYF.